The 22 T cell receptor beta chains in this list originate from one sample, sequenced in a study of blood T cell repertoires in COVID-19. Generated by immunoSEQ multiplex PCR, the TCRdb table keeps only in-frame clones and is missing some. The sample contains approximately 200,000 clones, around 80% of which appear only once. Sequencing was carried out using peripheral blood. These receptor sequences come from a woman of 80 years or more with COVID-19, enrolled during active disease.

This clone has a single count. This rearrangement joins TRBV12-3 or TRBV12-4 to TRBJ1-5, with 7 bases aligning to TRBD1. The length of the CDR3 is 13 residues. V dropped 5 bases and J dropped 11; count of bases not matched to a gene: 9. The CDR3 sequence is CASSPGTARAQHF. The CDR3 DNA reads as TGTGCCAGCAGTCCAGGGACAGCTCGGGCCCAGCATTTT.

The chain carries TRBV5-1 and TRBJ1-1; D possibly corresponds to TRBD1 (5 bases). The length of the CDR3 is 16 residues. V lost 1 base and J lost 0, with 13 bases in between. Germline CDR1 and CDR2: SGHRS and YFSETQ. The DNA for the CDR3 is TGCGCCAGCAGCTTGCGGCCAGGGATGATGAACACTGAAGCTTTCTTT. Translating gives CASSLRPGMMNTEAFF.

CDR3 in amino acids: CASAPRVDYEQYF. DNA for the CDR3: TGTGCCAGCGCGCCACGGGTCGATTACGAGCAGTACTTC. This chain joins TRBV14 and TRBJ2-7; D uncertain. This CDR3 is 13 amino acids long. Trimming took off 8 bases at V and 4 bases at J, with 15 bases between the two ends. Germline CDR1 reads SGHDN; CDR2 reads FVKESK.

The chain combines TRBV7-8 with TRBJ1-3, with D possibly matching TRBD1 (5 bases). From germline, CDR1 is SGHVS and CDR2 FQNEAQ. Trimming removed 6 bases at V and 2 bases at J, with 11 bases between. This CDR3 contains 14 residues. CDR3: CASRSSGPGNTIYF. For the CDR3, the DNA is TGTGCCAGCAGGTCGTCAGGGCCTGGAAACACCATATATTTT.

This chain connects TRBV4-1 to TRBJ1-2, with D perhaps TRBD1 (6 bases). Germline V lookup: CDR1 MGHRA, CDR2 YSYEKL. This CDR3 region has 15 residues. Trimming cost V 4 bases and J 4 bases, with 16 bases left between them. The CDR3 loop is CASSLLPDSRYGYTF. The CDR3 coding sequence is TGCGCCAGCAGCCTACTCCCGGACAGCCGCTATGGCTACACCTTC.

This rearrangement joins TRBV28 to TRBJ2-7, with TRBD2 as a possible D gene (5 bases). The CDR3 is 13 residues long. V shed 5 bases and J shed 3 bases, with 11 bases lying between them. The germline V gene encodes CDR1 MDHEN and CDR2 SYDVKM. This CDR3 reads CASSLRVLYEQYF. For the CDR3, the DNA is TGTGCCAGCAGTCTGAGGGTCCTCTACGAGCAGTACTTC.

The chain combines TRBV19 with TRBJ2-7; the match to TRBD2 covers 8 bases. The germline CDR1 and CDR2 sequences are LNHDA and SQIVND (reference sequence). The junction had 7 bases not matched to a gene; V was cut back by 6 bases and J by 3 bases. This CDR3 contains 14 residues. The CDR3 region is CASSYRREGYEQYF. The CDR3 coding sequence is TGTGCCAGTAGCTACAGACGGGAGGGCTACGAGCAGTACTTC.

The rearrangement joins TRBV7-9 to TRBJ2-5; TRBD1 might be the D (5 bases). This CDR3 comprises 15 residues. Germline V lookup: CDR1 SEHNR, CDR2 FQNEAQ (reference sequence). V was shortened by 5 bases and J by 2 bases, with 15 bases between the two germline ends. For the CDR3, the DNA is TGTGCCAGCAGCCCCCAACAGGTCTTACAAGAGACCCAGTACTTC. Its translation is CASSPQQVLQETQYF.

J is TRBJ2-7 and V is TRBV27, with 9 nucleotides matching TRBD2. The CDR3 is 16 residues long. Germline V gene data show CDR1 as MNHEY and CDR2 as SMNVEV (reference sequence). J gave up 4 bases and V 2 bases, and 9 bases lay outside the gene matches. The CDR3 bases are TGTGCCAGCAGTTTACGCTGGACTAGCGTAGGGTACGAGCAGTACTTC. As protein: CASSLRWTSVGYEQYF.

The V and J genes are TRBV24-1 and TRBJ2-2, with TRBD1 identical over 8 bases. This CDR3 is 15 amino acids long. The germline V gene encodes CDR1 KGHDR and CDR2 SFDVKD. V shed 4 bases, J shed 6 bases, and the junction held 6 bases outside the gene matches. Here the CDR3 reads CATSELQGAPGELFF. Here the CDR3 DNA reads TGTGCCACCAGTGAACTCCAGGGGGCACCCGGGGAGCTGTTTTTT.

In regard to this clone: Other nucleotide sequences from this sample produce the same CDR3. The V gene is TRBV5-4, the J gene TRBJ2-1; D is undetermined. The CDR3 consists of 11 residues. V lost 4 bases to trimming and J lost 9 bases, with 8 bases between them. The germline V gene has CDR1 SGHNT and CDR2 YYREEE (reference sequence). Here the CDR3 reads CASSLRGEQFF. The CDR3 DNA follows: TGTGCCAGCAGCCTTAGAGGTGAGCAGTTCTTC.

This clone has just a few counts. The chain couples TRBV27 to TRBJ1-1; tentatively, D is TRBD1 (5 bases). The CDR3 is 14 residues long. Germline V gene sequence: CDR1 MNHEY, CDR2 SMNVEV (reference sequence). V dropped 2 bases and J dropped 0 bases, with 7 bases sitting between them. The CDR3 spells CASSLVGLNTEAFF. DNA of the CDR3: TGTGCCAGCAGTTTAGTGGGGCTGAACACTGAAGCTTTCTTT.

The genes are TRBV11-2 and TRBJ2-1; 8 bases match TRBD2. V lost 7 bases to trimming and J lost 6 bases; unmatched junction nucleotides: 11. The CDR3 consists of 15 residues. The germline gives CDR1 SGHAT, CDR2 FQNNGV. Here the CDR3 reads CASTWTSPGLNEQFF. CDR3 in DNA: TGTGCCAGCACCTGGACTAGCCCAGGGCTCAATGAGCAGTTCTTC.

This clone has only one observation. This rearrangement joins TRBV5-1 to TRBJ1-2; TRBD1 matches at 9 bases. Per germline, CDR1 SGHRS and CDR2 YFSETQ. Trimming took 3 bases from V and 8 from J; bases not matched to a gene: 5. The CDR3 has 13 residues. CDR3 in DNA: TGCGCCAGCAGCTCACAGGGGGCAGGAGGCTACACCTTC. Translated: CASSSQGAGGYTF.

The genes are TRBV15 and TRBJ2-1, with 7 bases matching TRBD2. Germline V CDR1 and CDR2: LNHNV, YYDKDF (reference sequence). The CDR3 totals 14 residues. Trimming cost V 3 bases and J 9 bases; bases outside gene matches: 8. The CDR3 nucleotides read TGTGCCACCAGCAGCTTGACTAGCATGGGTGAGCAGTTCTTC. Amino acid sequence: CATSSLTSMGEQFF.

The V call is TRBV6-5, the J call TRBJ2-5; a possible D gene is TRBD1 (6 bases). Trimming took 10 bases from V and 1 from J, leaving 10 bases between them. The germline gives CDR1 MNHEY, CDR2 SVGAGI. The CDR3 consists of 12 residues. CDR3 loop: CANGQFQETQYF. As DNA, the CDR3 is TGTGCCAATGGACAGTTCCAAGAGACCCAGTACTTC.

The chain combines TRBV18 with TRBJ1-3, with 7 bases lining up with TRBD1. After removal of 3 bases from V and 0 bases from J, the junction contained 5 bases not matched to a gene. Germline CDR1 reads KGHSH; CDR2 reads LQKENI. The CDR3 runs 16 residues. The CDR3: CASSPDAGGSGNTIYF. CDR3 nucleotide sequence: TGTGCCAGCTCACCGGATGCAGGGGGCTCTGGAAACACCATATATTTT.

On this clone: The identical CDR3 is also encoded by other nucleotide sequences in the sample. The genes are TRBV7-2 and TRBJ1-1, with TRBD1 matching over 8 bases. Germline values: CDR1 SGHTA, CDR2 FQGNSA. J gave up 5 bases and V 2 bases, and 4 bases lay outside the gene matches. The CDR3 sequence is 14 residues long. CDR3 DNA sequence: TGTGCCAGCAGCTTACAGGGGGCGAGGACTGAAGCTTTCTTT. Translating gives CASSLQGARTEAFF.

This clone was seen only a few times. This chain connects TRBV5-5 to TRBJ2-1; the D gene is possibly TRBD1 (5 bases). The CDR3 is 15 residues long. Germline V gives CDR1 SGHKS, CDR2 YYEKEE (reference sequence). V was shortened by 2 bases and J by 1 base, with 10 bases between the two germline ends. The CDR3 DNA reads as TGTGCCAGCAGCTTACGCAGGGAATCCTACAATGAGCAGTTCTTC. The encoded protein is CASSLRRESYNEQFF.

The table lists this clone with a count of one. The chain recombines TRBV10-2 with TRBJ2-2; 8 bases agree with TRBD1. The length of the CDR3 is 16 residues. Germline V gene data show CDR1 as WSHSY and CDR2 as SAAADI. V shed 4 bases and J 5 bases; nucleotides not matched to a gene: 9. CDR3 bases: TGCGCCAGCAGTGCTGCGGCAGGGGGCCGAACCGGGGAGCTGTTTTTT. Translating gives CASSAAAGGRTGELFF.

The chain uses TRBV9 and TRBJ2-1, with 10 bases lining up with TRBD2. The length of the CDR3 is 16 residues. The V gene end was trimmed by 4 bases and the J gene end by 8 bases; junction bases not matched to a gene: 12. CDR1 is SGDLS, CDR2 YYNGEE, per germline. The CDR3 region is CASSPLKRGGRDEQFF. CDR3 sequence (DNA): TGTGCCAGCAGCCCATTAAAGCGGGGGGGCCGCGATGAGCAGTTCTTC.

This sequence joins TRBV7-9 and TRBJ1-6; possibly TRBD1 for D (5 bases). V lost 5 bases to trimming and J lost 7 bases, with 9 bases between them. CDR1 is SEHNR and CDR2 is FQNEAQ in the germline V gene (reference sequence). CDR3 length: 13 amino acids. This chain's CDR3 is CASSPGNNSPLHF. DNA of the CDR3: TGTGCCAGCAGCCCAGGGAACAATTCACCCCTCCACTTT.